This T cell receptor (beta chain) stems from a study of blood T cell repertoires in COVID-19. Across the study: There were acute and convalescent COVID-19 samples, and they came from the United States, Italy and Spain. T cells, B-cell-depleted T cells, or PBMCs supplied cDNA or gDNA.

The method was immunoSEQ multiplex PCR; TCRdb's version includes in-frame clones alone and lacks a portion of them. The data hold 55,000 to 75,000 clones, with about 80% observed a single time. J lost 2 bases, V lost 1 base, and 4 bases had no gene match. The CDR3 contains 15 residues. Germline CDR1 is MGHDK and CDR2 is SYGVNS. The TCR sequence derives from an elderly man with active COVID-19. The specimen sequenced was peripheral blood. This sequence joins TRBV25-1 and TRBJ2-7; 8 bases match TRBD1. The CDR3 nucleotides are TGTGCCAGCAGTGAATCGGGACAGGCTACCTACGAGCAGTACTTC. Translation gives CASSESGQATYEQYF.